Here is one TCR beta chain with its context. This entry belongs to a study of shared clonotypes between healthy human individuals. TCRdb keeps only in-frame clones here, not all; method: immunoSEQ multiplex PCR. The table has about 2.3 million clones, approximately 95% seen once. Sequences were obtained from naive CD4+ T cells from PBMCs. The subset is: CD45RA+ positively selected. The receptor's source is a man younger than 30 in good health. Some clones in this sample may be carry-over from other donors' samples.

The CDR3 is CASQPSGTYNEQFF. The CDR3 DNA is TGCGCCAGCCAACCCTCTGGAACCTACAATGAGCAGTTCTTC. The chain carries TRBV5-1 and TRBJ2-1; D remains ambiguous. Trimming removed 7 bases at V and 2 bases at J, with 13 bases between. Germline V lookup: CDR1 SGHRS, CDR2 YFSETQ. The CDR3 totals 14 residues.